Described below is a single TCR beta chain sequence and its context. The CDR3 extends over 13 amino acids. V was pared by 6 bases and J by 5 bases, with 11 bases between. Germline V gives CDR1 MNHNS, CDR2 SASEGT. This sample was included in a study of early T cells in non-severe SARS-CoV-2 infection. TCRdb reprocessed the 5' RACE reads with MiXCR, giving one entry per CDR3 protein. This sample has over 50,000 distinct CDR3 sequences, with 15% found just once. This clonotype originated in an adult who was a healthcare worker with PCR-confirmed SARS-CoV-2 infection or an uninfected control (not recorded which). This chain joins TRBV6-1 and TRBJ1-5, with D possibly matching TRBD1 (5 bases). This material consisted of whole blood, taken at baseline. The CDR3 nucleotides are TGTGCCAGCAGCCGGGACGGTTATCAGCCCCAGCATTTT. Translating it yields CASSRDGYQPQHF.